This T cell receptor (beta chain) was sequenced during a study of cytotoxic CD8 clonotypes in ibrutinib-treated CLL. Whole-study context: Partial responders around 24, complete 2; roughly 12 progressed and about 15 stayed in remission by median 68 months.

As to this clone: The antigen is not known.

V was clipped by 6 bases and J by 7 bases, with 20 bases between them. CDR3 length equals 15 residues. CDR1 and CDR2 from the germline V gene are MNHNS and SASEGT. Deep sequencing aimed at 1 in 200,000 to 1 in 1 million T cells' resolution. Measured with immunoSEQ multiplex PCR; TCRdb has only the in-frame clones, and not every one. The sample shows tens of thousands of clones, around 80% of them seen only once. Study-level findings and limits: Rising at ibrutinib response, clonality subsequently fell back toward baseline at progression. Baseline clonality, above age-matched healthy donor levels, tracked circulating CD8+ T-cell counts.

The sequence was collected from a human donor with chronic lymphocytic leukemia. The chain carries TRBV6-1 and TRBJ2-3; D uncertain. Sequences were derived from PBMCs, sampled before ibrutinib treatment. In DNA form, the CDR3 reads TGTGCCAGCAGGAGCCGTGGGATCTTCGCGAATACGCAGTATTTT. Translated: CASRSRGIFANTQYF.